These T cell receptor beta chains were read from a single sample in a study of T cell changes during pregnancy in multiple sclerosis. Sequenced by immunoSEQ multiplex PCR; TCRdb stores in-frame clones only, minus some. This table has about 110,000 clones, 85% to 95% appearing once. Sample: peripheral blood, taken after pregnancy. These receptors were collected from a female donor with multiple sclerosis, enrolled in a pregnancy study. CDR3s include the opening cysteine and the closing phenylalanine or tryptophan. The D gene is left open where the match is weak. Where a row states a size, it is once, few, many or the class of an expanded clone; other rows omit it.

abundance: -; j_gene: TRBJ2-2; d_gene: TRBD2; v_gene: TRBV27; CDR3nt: TGTGCCAGCAGTTTATTACTAGCGGTGAACACCGGGGAGCTGTTTTTT; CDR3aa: CASSLLLAVNTGELFF
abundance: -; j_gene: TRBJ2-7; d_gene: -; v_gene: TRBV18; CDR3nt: TGTGCCAGCTCACCTAAGGCACAGGGAGCCCACGAGCAGTACTTC; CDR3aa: CASSPKAQGAHEQYF
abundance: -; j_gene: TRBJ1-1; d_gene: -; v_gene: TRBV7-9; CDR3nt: TGTGCCAGCAGCCCTCGCAGGTTGAACACTGAAGCTTTCTTT; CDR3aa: CASSPRRLNTEAFF
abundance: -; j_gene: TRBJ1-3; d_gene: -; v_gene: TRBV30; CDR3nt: TGTGCCTGGAGCCTAACCTCTGGAAACACCATATATTTT; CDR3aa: CAWSLTSGNTIYF
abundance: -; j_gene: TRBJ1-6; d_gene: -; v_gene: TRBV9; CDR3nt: TGTGCCAGCAGCGTAGGTCGCGGGGGGATCCATAGCTCCTATAATTCACCCCTCCACTTT; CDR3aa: CASSVGRGGIHSSYNSPLHF
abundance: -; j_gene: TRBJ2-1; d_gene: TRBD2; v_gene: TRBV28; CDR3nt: TGTGCCAGCAGTTTAGAGACTAGCGGGACTTACAATGAGCAGTTCTTC; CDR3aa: CASSLETSGTYNEQFF
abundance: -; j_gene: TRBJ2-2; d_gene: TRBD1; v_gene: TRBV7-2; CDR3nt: TGTGCCAGCAGCGTAGGGACAGGGGGCGAACGGGAGCTGTTTTTT; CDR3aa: CASSVGTGGERELFF
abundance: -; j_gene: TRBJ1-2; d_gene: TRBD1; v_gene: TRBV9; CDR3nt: TGTGCCAGCAGCGCCGGGACAGGGGGAAGAGGCTATGGCTACACCTTC; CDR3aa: CASSAGTGGRGYGYTF
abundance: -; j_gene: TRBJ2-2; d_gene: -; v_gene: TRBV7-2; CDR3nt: TGTGCCAGCAGCTTTAATTTCGGGGAGCTGTTTTTT; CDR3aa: CASSFNFGELFF
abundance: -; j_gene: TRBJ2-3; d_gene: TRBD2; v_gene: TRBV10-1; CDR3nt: TGCGCCAGCAGTGAGAGGACGGGGGGGGTAGATACGCAGTATTTT; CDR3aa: CASSERTGGVDTQYF
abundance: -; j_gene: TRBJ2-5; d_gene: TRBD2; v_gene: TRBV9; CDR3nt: TGTGCCAGCAGCGTAGGGGTTGCGGGGCTAGCGGGAGAAGAGACCCAGTACTTC; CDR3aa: CASSVGVAGLAGEETQYF
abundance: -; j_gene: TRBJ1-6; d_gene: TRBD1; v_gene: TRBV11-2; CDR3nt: TGTGCCAGCAGTTTCGCCACAGGGGGCGGATATAATTCACCCCTCCACTTT; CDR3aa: CASSFATGGGYNSPLHF
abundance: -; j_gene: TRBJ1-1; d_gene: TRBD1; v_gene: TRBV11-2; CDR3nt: TGTGCCAGCAGCCATGACAGGGCCCTAGGGGCTGAAGCTTTCTTT; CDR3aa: CASSHDRALGAEAFF
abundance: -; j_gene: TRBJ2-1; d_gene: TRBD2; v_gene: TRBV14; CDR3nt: TGTGCCAGCAGCCAAGATTTTGCGGGGGGGCAATTCTTC; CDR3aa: CASSQDFAGGQFF
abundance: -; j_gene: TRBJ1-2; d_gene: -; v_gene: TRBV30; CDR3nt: TGTGCCTGGAGTGTAGGACAGCTTAACTATGGCTACACCTTC; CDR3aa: CAWSVGQLNYGYTF
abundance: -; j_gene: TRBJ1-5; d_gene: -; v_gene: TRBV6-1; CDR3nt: TGTGCCAGCAGTGGCCAGGGGCAGCCCCAGCATTTT; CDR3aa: CASSGQGQPQHF
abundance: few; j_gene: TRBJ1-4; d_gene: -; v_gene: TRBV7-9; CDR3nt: TGTGCCAGCAGCTTAGGAGGGCCAAATGAAAAACTGTTTTTT; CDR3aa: CASSLGGPNEKLFF
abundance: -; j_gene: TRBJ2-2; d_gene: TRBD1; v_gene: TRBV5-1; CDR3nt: TGCGCCAGCAGCCCCGGGACAGTGACCACCGGGGAGCTGTTTTTT; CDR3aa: CASSPGTVTTGELFF
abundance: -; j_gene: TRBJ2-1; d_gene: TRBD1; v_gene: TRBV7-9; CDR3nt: TGTGCCAGCAGCGGGACAGGGGGCAATGAGCAGTTCTTC; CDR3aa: CASSGTGGNEQFF
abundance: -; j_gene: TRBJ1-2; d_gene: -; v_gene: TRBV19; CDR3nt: TGTGCCAGTAGTAACAGTTATGGCTACACCTTC; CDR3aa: CASSNSYGYTF
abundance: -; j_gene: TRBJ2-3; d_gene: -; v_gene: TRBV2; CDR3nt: TGTGCCAGCAGCGGGGGACTGGCAGATACGCAGTATTTT; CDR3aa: CASSGGLADTQYF
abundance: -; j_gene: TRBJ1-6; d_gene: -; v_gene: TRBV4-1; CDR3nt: TGCGCCAGCAGCCAAGAGAGGCGGAATTCACCCCTCCACTTT; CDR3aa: CASSQERRNSPLHF